This TCR beta chain is drawn from a study of blood T cell repertoires in COVID-19. Trimming shortened V by 3 bases and J by 2 bases, and 10 bases separated the two germline ends. This CDR3 has 14 residues. Germline values: CDR1 LNHDA, CDR2 SQIVND (reference sequence). Repertoires were generated with immunoSEQ multiplex PCR, while TCRdb's copy carries only in-frame clones and drops some. The table lists 160,000 or so clones, around 81% of them singletons. Sequenced material: peripheral blood. This clonotype was obtained from a man between 60 and 70 years old with active or convalescent COVID-19. The V and J genes are TRBV19 and TRBJ1-2, with D perhaps matching TRBD1 (5 bases). The CDR3 sequence: CASSIQGNNYGYTF. The DNA for the CDR3 is TGTGCCAGTAGTATCCAGGGAAACAACTATGGCTACACCTTC.